This T cell receptor (beta chain) was observed in a study of Ad26.COV2.S vaccination and SARS-CoV-2 variants. Profiling relied on immunoSEQ multiplex PCR, and the TCRdb table lists in-frame clones only, not all of them. The sample lists roughly 700,000 clones, 70% to 90% occurring once. This clone was observed at least ten times. The target antigen is unknown. The germline V gene has CDR1 LNHDA and CDR2 SQIVND (reference sequence). Germline trimming cut 9 bases from V and 8 bases from J; bases unmatched to any gene: 17. CDR3 length: 15 amino acids. Findings of the study overall: Reported post-vaccination CD8+ and CD4+ T cell responses to spike showed substantial breadth.

The treatment: 15 to 20 received Ad26.COV2.S at low or high dose, single or two shots; 5 received placebo; per-sample allocation not given. The samples date from day 63 after the first vaccine or placebo injection. The source of this sequence is a person between 18 and 60 years old who received the Ad26.COV2.S COVID-19 vaccine or a placebo. V and J are TRBV19 and TRBJ1-2, with 8 bases aligning to TRBD1. Material: peripheral blood, obtained in a trial of Ad26.COV2.S vaccine versus placebo. CDR3 in amino acids: CASIRDRMAGLGYTF. CDR3 nucleotide sequence: TGTGCCAGCATCCGGGACAGGATGGCGGGGCTAGGCTACACCTTC.